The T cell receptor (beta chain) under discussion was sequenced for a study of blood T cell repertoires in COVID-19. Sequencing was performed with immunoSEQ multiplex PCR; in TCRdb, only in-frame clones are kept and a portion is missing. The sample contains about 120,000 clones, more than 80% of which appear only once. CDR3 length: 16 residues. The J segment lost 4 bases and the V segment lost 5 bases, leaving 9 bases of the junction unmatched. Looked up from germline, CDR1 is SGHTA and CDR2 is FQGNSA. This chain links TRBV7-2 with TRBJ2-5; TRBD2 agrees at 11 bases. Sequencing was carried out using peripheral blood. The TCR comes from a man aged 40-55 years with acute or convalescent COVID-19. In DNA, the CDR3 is TGTGCCAGCAGCCTTAGCGGGGGGGCCTGGGCAGAGACCCAGTACTTC. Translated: CASSLSGGAWAETQYF.